This T cell receptor (beta chain) comes out of a study of blood T cells in healthy people across ages. CDR1 is MNHEY, CDR2 SVGEGT, per germline. The CDR3 spans 16 residues. The use of a sample-barcoded 5' primer and a J-beta primer mix characterized a second PCR of 7 to 11 cycles. Via MiXCR, TCRdb re-called the 5' RACE reads, giving one row per CDR3 protein. This table holds about 780,000 distinct CDR3 sequences, 25% to 30% found once. Only a few counts were recorded for this clonotype. At one end the junction does not follow the germline gene, possibly because of a read error. These data were also filed under a second study, of T cells of mothers and their children.

The V call is TRBV6-2 or TRBV6-3, the J call TRBJ2-1, with 8 bases lining up with TRBD1. The J call is in doubt because the DNA end fits TRBJ2-7 better. The clonotype was recovered from a boy between 10 and 17 years old in good health. The source material was blood. The CDR3 is CVSSYSPTGGFYEQYF. The CDR3 coding sequence is TGTGTCAGCAGTTACTCCCCCACAGGGGGGTTTTACGAGCAGTACTTC.